This entry is about one T cell receptor (beta chain). The CDR3 is 16 amino acids. Germline CDR1 MNHNY, CDR2 SVGAGI (reference sequence). V was pared by 0 bases and J by 3 bases, with 3 bases of the junction left unmatched. Repertoires were generated with immunoSEQ multiplex PCR, while TCRdb's copy carries only in-frame clones and drops some. Here the sample spans more than 65,000 clones, approximately 88% being singletons. The entry originates in a study of blood T cell repertoires in COVID-19. Study in general: Sources were T cells, B-cell-depleted T cells, or PBMCs; the material itself was cDNA or gDNA.

V usage is TRBV6-6 and J usage is TRBJ1-3, with TRBD1 matching over 9 bases. The sample consisted of peripheral blood. The TCR sequence derives from a woman older than 75 with active or convalescent COVID-19. DNA of the CDR3: TGTGCCAGCAGTTACTCCACAGGGGGCGGTGGAAACACCATATATTTT. The encoded protein is CASSYSTGGGGNTIYF.